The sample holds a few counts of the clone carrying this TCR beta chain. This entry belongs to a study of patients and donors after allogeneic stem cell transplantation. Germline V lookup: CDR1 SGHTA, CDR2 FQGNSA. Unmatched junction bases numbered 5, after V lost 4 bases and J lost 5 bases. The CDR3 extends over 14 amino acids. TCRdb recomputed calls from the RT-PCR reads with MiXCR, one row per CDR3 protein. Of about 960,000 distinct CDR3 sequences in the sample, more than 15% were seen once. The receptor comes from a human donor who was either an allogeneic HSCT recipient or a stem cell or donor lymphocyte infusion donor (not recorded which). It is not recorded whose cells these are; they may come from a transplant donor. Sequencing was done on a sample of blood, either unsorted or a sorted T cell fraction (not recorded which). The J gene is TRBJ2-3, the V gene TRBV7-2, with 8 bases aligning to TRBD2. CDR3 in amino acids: CASSSGTSLDTQYF. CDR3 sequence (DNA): TGTGCCAGCAGCTCAGGGACTAGTTTAGATACGCAGTATTTT.